This is a list of T cell receptor beta chains from one sample in a study of blood T cell repertoires in COVID-19. Data came from immunoSEQ multiplex PCR; TCRdb stores just in-frame clones and leaves some out. The sample lists around 26,000 clones, 92% occurring once. The sequenced sample consisted of peripheral blood. The receptors originated from a human donor in a cohort sampled during active COVID-19. The CDR3 runs from the conserved cysteine through the conserved F or W. Fields, in order: CDR3 protein, CDR3 DNA, clone size, D gene, J gene, CDR3 length, V gene. D genes are given only for firm matches. Not every row has a clone size; where given, it reads once, few, many or a size class.

CDR3 protein: CASSVPPGLNQPQHF; CDR3 DNA: TGTGCCAGCAGTGTTCCGCCCGGACTCAATCAGCCCCAGCATTTT; clone size: .; D gene: .; J gene: TRBJ1-5; CDR3 length: 15; V gene: TRBV28
CDR3 protein: CARATGPNTEAFF; CDR3 DNA: TGTGCCAGGGCGACAGGGCCGAACACTGAAGCTTTCTTT; clone size: .; D gene: TRBD1; J gene: TRBJ1-1; CDR3 length: 13; V gene: TRBV2
CDR3 protein: CASSTVGRGGETQYF; CDR3 DNA: TGTGCCAGCAGTACGGTGGGGAGGGGAGGAGAGACCCAGTACTTC; clone size: .; D gene: TRBD2; J gene: TRBJ2-5; CDR3 length: 15; V gene: TRBV6-5
CDR3 protein: CASSFPGQQETQYF; CDR3 DNA: TGTGCCAGCAGTTTTCCGGGACAACAAGAGACCCAGTACTTC; clone size: .; D gene: .; J gene: TRBJ2-5; CDR3 length: 14; V gene: TRBV27
CDR3 protein: CSATSGGPQYF; CDR3 DNA: TGCAGTGCAACTAGCGGGGGTCCGCAGTATTTT; clone size: .; D gene: TRBD2; J gene: TRBJ2-3; CDR3 length: 11; V gene: TRBV20-1
CDR3 protein: CASSPTVGGNQPQHF; CDR3 DNA: TGTGCCAGCAGCCCCACGGTCGGGGGTAATCAGCCCCAGCATTTT; clone size: .; D gene: .; J gene: TRBJ1-5; CDR3 length: 15; V gene: TRBV3-1/TRBV3-2
CDR3 protein: CASSPSSGLAGVGSYEQYF; CDR3 DNA: TGTGCCAGCAGCCCAAGCTCGGGACTAGCGGGGGTGGGGTCCTACGAGCAGTACTTC; clone size: .; D gene: TRBD2; J gene: TRBJ2-7; CDR3 length: 19; V gene: TRBV3-1/TRBV3-2
CDR3 protein: CASSRRGPDYEQYF; CDR3 DNA: TGTGCCAGCAGTCGTAGGGGGCCAGACTACGAGCAGTACTTC; clone size: .; D gene: TRBD1; J gene: TRBJ2-7; CDR3 length: 14; V gene: TRBV6-5
CDR3 protein: CASSLRGGDISNQPQHF; CDR3 DNA: TGTGCCAGCAGCTTAAGGGGGGGGGATATTAGCAATCAGCCCCAGCATTTT; clone size: .; D gene: .; J gene: TRBJ1-5; CDR3 length: 17; V gene: TRBV11-2
CDR3 protein: CASSPQGTGGYEQYF; CDR3 DNA: TGTGCCAGCTCACCACAGGGCACAGGGGGCTACGAGCAGTACTTC; clone size: .; D gene: TRBD1; J gene: TRBJ2-7; CDR3 length: 15; V gene: TRBV18
CDR3 protein: CASSLPMNTEAFF; CDR3 DNA: TGTGCCAGCAGTTTACCCATGAACACTGAAGCTTTCTTT; clone size: once; D gene: .; J gene: TRBJ1-1; CDR3 length: 13; V gene: TRBV28
CDR3 protein: CASSRTGIHGYTF; CDR3 DNA: TGTGCCAGCAGTCGAACAGGTATCCATGGCTACACCTTC; clone size: .; D gene: .; J gene: TRBJ1-2; CDR3 length: 13; V gene: TRBV2
CDR3 protein: CASSQGTSGAETQYF; CDR3 DNA: TGCGCCAGCAGCCAAGGTACTAGCGGTGCTGAGACCCAGTACTTC; clone size: .; D gene: TRBD2; J gene: TRBJ2-5; CDR3 length: 15; V gene: TRBV4-3
CDR3 protein: CASQPSRPGTGELFF; CDR3 DNA: TGTGCCAGCCAACCGTCAAGACCCGGGACCGGGGAGCTGTTTTTT; clone size: .; D gene: .; J gene: TRBJ2-2; CDR3 length: 15; V gene: TRBV28
CDR3 protein: CASSSDGGNQPQHF; CDR3 DNA: TGCGCCAGCAGCAGCGACGGGGGTAATCAGCCCCAGCATTTT; clone size: few; D gene: .; J gene: TRBJ1-5; CDR3 length: 14; V gene: TRBV5-1
CDR3 protein: CASSVPGVSSNQPQHF; CDR3 DNA: TGTGCCAGCAGTGTCCCAGGTGTATCTAGCAATCAGCCCCAGCATTTT; clone size: .; D gene: .; J gene: TRBJ1-5; CDR3 length: 16; V gene: TRBV6-1